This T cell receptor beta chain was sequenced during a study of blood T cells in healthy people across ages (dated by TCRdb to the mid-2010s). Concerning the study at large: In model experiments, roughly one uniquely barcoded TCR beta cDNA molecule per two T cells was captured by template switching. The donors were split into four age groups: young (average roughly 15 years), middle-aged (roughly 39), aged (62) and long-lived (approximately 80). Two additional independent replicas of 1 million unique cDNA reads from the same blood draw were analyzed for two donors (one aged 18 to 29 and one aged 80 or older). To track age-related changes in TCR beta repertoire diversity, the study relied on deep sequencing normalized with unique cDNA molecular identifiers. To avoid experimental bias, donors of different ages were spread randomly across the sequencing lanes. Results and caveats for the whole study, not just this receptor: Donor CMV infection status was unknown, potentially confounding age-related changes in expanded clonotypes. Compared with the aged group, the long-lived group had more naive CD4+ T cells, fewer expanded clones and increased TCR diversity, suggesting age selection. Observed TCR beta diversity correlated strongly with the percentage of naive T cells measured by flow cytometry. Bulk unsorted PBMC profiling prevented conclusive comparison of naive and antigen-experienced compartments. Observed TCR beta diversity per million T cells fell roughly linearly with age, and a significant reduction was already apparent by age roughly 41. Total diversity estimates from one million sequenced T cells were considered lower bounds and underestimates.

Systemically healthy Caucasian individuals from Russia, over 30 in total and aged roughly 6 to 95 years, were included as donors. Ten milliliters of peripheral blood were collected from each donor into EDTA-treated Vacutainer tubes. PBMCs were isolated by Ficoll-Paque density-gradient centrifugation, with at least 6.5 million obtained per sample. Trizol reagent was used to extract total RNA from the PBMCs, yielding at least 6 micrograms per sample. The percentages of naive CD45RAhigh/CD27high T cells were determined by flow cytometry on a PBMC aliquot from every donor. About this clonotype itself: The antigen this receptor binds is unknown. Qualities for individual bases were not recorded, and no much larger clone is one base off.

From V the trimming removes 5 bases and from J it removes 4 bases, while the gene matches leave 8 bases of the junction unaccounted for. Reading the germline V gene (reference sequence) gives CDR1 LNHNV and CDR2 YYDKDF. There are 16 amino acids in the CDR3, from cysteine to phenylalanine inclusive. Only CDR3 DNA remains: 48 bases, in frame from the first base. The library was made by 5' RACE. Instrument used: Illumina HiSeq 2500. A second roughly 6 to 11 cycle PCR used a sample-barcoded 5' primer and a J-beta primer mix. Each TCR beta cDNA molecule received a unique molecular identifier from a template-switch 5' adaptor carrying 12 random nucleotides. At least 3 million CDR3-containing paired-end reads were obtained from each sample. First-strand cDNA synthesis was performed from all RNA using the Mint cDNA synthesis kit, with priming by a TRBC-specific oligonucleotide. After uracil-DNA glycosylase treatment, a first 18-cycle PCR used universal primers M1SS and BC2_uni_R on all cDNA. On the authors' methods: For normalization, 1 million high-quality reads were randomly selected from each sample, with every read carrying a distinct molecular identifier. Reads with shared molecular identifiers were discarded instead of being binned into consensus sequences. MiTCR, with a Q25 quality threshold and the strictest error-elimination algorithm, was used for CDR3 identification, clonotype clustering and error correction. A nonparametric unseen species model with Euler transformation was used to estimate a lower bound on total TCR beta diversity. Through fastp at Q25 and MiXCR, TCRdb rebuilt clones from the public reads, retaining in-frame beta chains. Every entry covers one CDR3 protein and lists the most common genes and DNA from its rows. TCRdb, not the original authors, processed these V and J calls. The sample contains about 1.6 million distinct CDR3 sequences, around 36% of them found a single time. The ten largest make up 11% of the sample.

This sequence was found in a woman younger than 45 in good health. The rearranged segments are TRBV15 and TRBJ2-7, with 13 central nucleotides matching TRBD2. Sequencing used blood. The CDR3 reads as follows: CATSPMWTSGGYEQYF. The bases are TGTGCCACCAGCCCTATGTGGACTAGCGGGGGTTACGAGCAGTACTTC.